The 24 T cell receptor beta chains listed next were all sequenced from one sample in a study of blood T cell repertoires in COVID-19. TCRdb keeps only in-frame clones here, not all; method: immunoSEQ multiplex PCR. The sample contains roughly 150,000 clones, around 82% of which appear only once. The specimen was peripheral blood. These receptors were taken from a human donor with acute or convalescent COVID-19. The donor label of this sample is uncertain.

This clone was seen only once. This chain links TRBV6-5 with TRBJ2-7; 7 nucleotides agree with TRBD1. Germline CDR1 is MNHEY and CDR2 is SVGAGI. The CDR3 length is 15 residues. V dropped 6 bases and J dropped 2; count of bases not matched to a gene: 10. The chain's CDR3 is CASSEGPGQTYEQYF. The CDR3 DNA is TGTGCCAGCAGCGAGGGACCGGGACAGACCTACGAGCAGTACTTC.

V gene TRBV5-1 combines with J gene TRBJ2-1; TRBD2 matches at 12 bases. J was trimmed by 13 bases and V by 0 bases; bases with no gene match: 11. Germline CDR1 reads SGHRS; CDR2 reads YFSETQ. CDR3 length: 16 residues. CDR3 sequence: CASSLASSGGVEVQFF. The CDR3 DNA follows: TGCGCCAGCAGCTTGGCGTCTAGCGGGGGGGTGGAGGTCCAGTTCTTC. Looking up the rest from reference TRBV5-1 and TRBJ2-1 gives the full variable domain: KAGVTQTPRYLIKTRGQQVTLSCSPISGHRSVSWYQQTPGQGLQFLFEYFSETQRNKGNFPGRFSGRQFSNSRSEMNVSTLELGDSALYLCASSLASSGGVEVQFFGPGTRLTVL.

The chain links TRBV18 to TRBJ2-5; 8 bases are shared with TRBD1. V lost 8 bases to trimming and J lost 5 bases; unmatched junction nucleotides: 7. Germline lookup yields CDR1 KGHSH and CDR2 LQKENI. The CDR3 runs 13 residues. The CDR3 bases are TGTGCCAGCACTGGACAGGGCGTCGAGACCCAGTACTTC. Its protein product is CASTGQGVETQYF. Combining the CDR3 with reference TRBV18 and TRBJ2-5 gives the whole variable domain NAGVMQNPRHLVRRRGQEARLRCSPMKGHSHVYWYRQLPEEGLKFMVYLQKENIIDESGMPKERFSAEFPKEGPSILRIQQVVRGDSAAYFCASTGQGVETQYFGPGTRLLVL.

Concerning this clone itself: This same CDR3 is encoded by further DNA sequences in the sample. The CDR3 region is CASSYGGEQFF. DNA of the CDR3: TGTGCCAGCAGTTACGGAGGTGAGCAGTTCTTC. The chain has TRBV11-2 and TRBJ2-1; tentative D call: TRBD2 (5 bases). The CDR3 has 11 residues. Trimming removed 6 bases at V and 9 bases at J, with 9 bases between. CDR1 is SGHAT and CDR2 is FQNNGV in the germline V gene.

In its sample, this clone was seen once. The J gene is TRBJ1-4, the V gene TRBV4-1; 10 nucleotides match TRBD1. J gave up 2 bases and V 1 base, and 7 bases lay outside the gene matches. The CDR3 is 18 amino acids. The germline gives CDR1 MGHRA, CDR2 YSYEKL. CDR3: CASSQGRDRGGTNEKLFF. CDR3 in DNA: TGCGCCAGCAGCCAAGGGCGGGACAGGGGAGGGACTAATGAAAAACTGTTTTTT.

V is TRBV12-5 and J is TRBJ1-5, with 8 bases fitting TRBD1. Unmatched junction bases numbered 15, after V lost 6 bases and J lost 5 bases. Looked up from germline, CDR1 is LGHNT and CDR2 is FRNRAP. This CDR3 comprises 17 residues. CDR3 loop: CASGLSTTGARDQPQHF. DNA of the CDR3: TGTGCTAGTGGCCTTTCAACGACAGGGGCGAGAGATCAGCCCCAGCATTTT.

V gene TRBV19 combines with J gene TRBJ2-7; D might be TRBD2 (5 bases). The CDR3 sequence is 12 residues long. The V and J ends lost 1 base and 7 bases respectively, with 8 bases between them. Germline assignment: CDR1 LNHDA and CDR2 SQIVND (reference sequence). CDR3 sequence (DNA): TGTGCCAGTAGTATAGGCGGGCGGGAGCAGTACTTC. Its protein product is CASSIGGREQYF.

CDR3 sequence (DNA): TGTGCCAGCAGCTCAACCGGGGTCCAGGGGGCCCAGCATTTT. Protein sequence: CASSSTGVQGAQHF. The chain employs TRBV7-9 and TRBJ1-5; 7 nucleotides agree with TRBD1. CDR1 SEHNR and CDR2 FQNEAQ come from the germline V gene (reference sequence). CDR3 size: 14 residues. J lost 11 bases, V lost 4 bases, and 11 bases had no gene match.

The chain combines TRBV18 with TRBJ2-3; the D gene is possibly TRBD2 (6 bases). This CDR3 has 15 residues. V lost 2 bases to trimming and J lost 2 bases, with 11 bases between them. Germline V gene lookup returns CDR1 KGHSH and CDR2 LQKENI. This chain's CDR3 is CASSPSGPNTDTQYF. The CDR3 DNA follows: TGTGCCAGCTCACCAAGCGGGCCGAACACAGATACGCAGTATTTT.

The genes are TRBV7-2 and TRBJ2-7, with 9 positions matching TRBD1. Germline loops: CDR1 SGHTA, CDR2 FQGNSA. After removal of 6 bases from V and 3 bases from J, the junction contained 9 bases not matched to a gene. This CDR3 is 15 amino acids long. CDR3 amino acids: CASRSSGTGFYEQYF. The DNA of the CDR3 is TGTGCCAGCAGATCCTCCGGGACAGGGTTCTACGAGCAGTACTTC.

The rearrangement uses TRBV9 and TRBJ1-3, with a possible D match to TRBD1 (5 bases). Per germline, CDR1 SGDLS and CDR2 YYNGEE. This CDR3 contains 12 residues. Trimming stripped 3 bases from V and 11 bases from J, with 12 bases between. The CDR3 is CASSASGLAIYF. CDR3 nucleotide sequence: TGTGCCAGCAGCGCGTCGGGACTGGCCATATATTTT. Drawing the rest from reference TRBV9 and TRBJ1-3, the complete variable domain is DSGVTQTPKHLITATGQRVTLRCSPRSGDLSVYWYQQSLDQGLQFLIQYYNGEERAKGNILERFSAQQFPDLHSELNLSSLELGDSALYFCASSASGLAIYFGEGSWLTVV.

The rearrangement joins TRBV27 to TRBJ2-7, with TRBD1 identical over 7 bases. The germline CDR1 and CDR2 sequences are MNHEY and SMNVEV (reference sequence). CDR3 length: 14 amino acids. With 6 bases clipped from V and 8 bases from J, the junction kept 13 bases outside the gene matches. The CDR3 spells CASSSTGAPRKQYF. In DNA form, the CDR3 reads TGTGCCAGCAGCTCCACAGGGGCCCCCAGGAAGCAGTACTTC.

This chain connects TRBV2 to TRBJ2-1; TRBD1 matches at 7 bases. V lost 2 bases, J lost 7 bases, and 5 bases stayed unmatched. Germline loops: CDR1 SNHLY, CDR2 FYNNEI. The CDR3 runs 14 residues. The CDR3 loop reads CASSEQGVLNEQFF. The DNA of the CDR3 is TGTGCCAGCAGTGAACAGGGGGTCTTGAATGAGCAGTTCTTC.

As regards this clone: A read error may produce the germline difference seen at one junction end. This sequence joins TRBV5-4 and TRBJ2-1; 9 nucleotides match TRBD2. From germline, CDR1 is SGHNT and CDR2 YYREEE (reference sequence). The CDR3 length is 14 residues. The CDR3, as DNA: TGTGCCAGCAGCGCTCCCCTCGCCCCTAGCGGGGCGCTCTTC. It encodes CASSAPLAPSGALF.

This chain links TRBV7-9 with TRBJ1-1, with 10 bases aligning to TRBD1. V trimming: 5 bases; J trimming: 7 bases; junction bases outside the gene matches: 13. The germline CDR1 and CDR2 sequences are SEHNR and FQNEAQ (reference sequence). This CDR3 is built from 16 residues. DNA of the CDR3: TGTGCCAGCAGCCGCAAACTCCCGGGACAGGGGTTTGAAGCTTTCTTT. Protein: CASSRKLPGQGFEAFF.

V gene TRBV5-1 combines with J gene TRBJ2-2; 7 bases agree with TRBD1. Germline V gene lookup returns CDR1 SGHRS and CDR2 YFSETQ. The J segment lost 4 bases and the V segment lost 1 base, leaving 4 bases of the junction unmatched. The CDR3 totals 15 residues. The DNA of the CDR3 is TGCGCCAGCAGCTTGACAGGGGCGGGCACCGGGGAGCTGTTTTTT. Translation: CASSLTGAGTGELFF.

The chain joins TRBV4-2 to TRBJ2-1, with 9 nucleotides matching TRBD1. CDR3 size: 18 residues. The V gene end was trimmed by 4 bases and the J gene end by 5 bases; junction bases not matched to a gene: 15. From germline, CDR1 is LGHNA and CDR2 YNFKEQ. CDR3 protein: CASSLYPHGQGRNNEQFF. DNA of the CDR3: TGTGCCAGCAGCCTTTATCCCCACGGACAGGGGAGGAACAATGAGCAGTTCTTC.

The rearrangement links TRBV19 to TRBJ2-2, with 8 nucleotides matching TRBD1. CDR1 is LNHDA, CDR2 SQIVND, per germline (reference sequence). J was trimmed by 1 base and V by 4 bases; bases with no gene match: 5. The CDR3 covers 16 residues. The DNA of the CDR3 is TGTGCCAGTAGTAAAGGGGACAGGAGGAACACCGGGGAGCTGTTTTTT. Translating it yields CASSKGDRRNTGELFF.

The chain has TRBV19 and TRBJ2-2, with 9 bases matching TRBD2. The V gene's germline CDR1 is LNHDA and CDR2 SQIVND (reference sequence). The CDR3 length is 16 residues. The V and J ends lost 6 bases and 4 bases, in that order; junction bases with no gene match: 9. The CDR3 reads CASSPRGSGGTGELFF. Here the CDR3 DNA reads TGTGCCAGTAGCCCACGGGGTAGCGGGGGCACCGGGGAGCTGTTTTTT.

This clone was observed a handful of times. The genes are TRBV5-1 and TRBJ2-5; tentative D call: TRBD1 (6 bases). Germline CDR1 reads SGHRS; CDR2 reads YFSETQ. This CDR3 comprises 14 residues. V was cut by 2 bases and J by 2 bases, with 10 bases left in between. The DNA of the CDR3 is TGCGCCAGCAGCTTCCGACAGGTGCAAGAGACCCAGTACTTC. Translation gives CASSFRQVQETQYF.

The V and J genes are TRBV5-1 and TRBJ1-3, with D unclear. Germline CDR1 reads SGHRS; CDR2 reads YFSETQ. Trimming removed 7 bases at V and 0 bases at J, with 11 bases between. The CDR3 consists of 14 residues. CDR3 protein: CASGLDFSGNTIYF. The CDR3 DNA reads TGCGCCAGCGGACTTGATTTCTCTGGAAACACCATATATTTT.

The chain carries TRBV11-2 and TRBJ2-1, with a tentative D call TRBD2 (5 bases). This CDR3 has 16 residues. V lost 8 bases and J 2 bases, leaving 19 bases between the germline ends. Germline CDR1 reads SGHAT; CDR2 reads FQNNGV. CDR3 residues: CASHPRGAAPYNEQFF. The CDR3 DNA sequence: TGTGCCAGCCACCCCCGAGGAGCGGCCCCCTACAATGAGCAGTTCTTC.

This clone was seen at least ten times. V and J are TRBV2 and TRBJ1-4; D call uncertain. V dropped 7 bases and J dropped 1 base, with 10 bases sitting between them. Germline CDR1 and CDR2: SNHLY and FYNNEI. This CDR3 spans 14 amino acids. The CDR3 here is CASKRGETNEKLFF. CDR3 nucleotide sequence: TGTGCCAGCAAGAGAGGAGAAACTAATGAAAAACTGTTTTTT.

This clone has a handful of counts. The V call is TRBV19, the J call TRBJ1-2; D is ambiguous. Trimming pared 0 bases from V and 4 bases from J, leaving 6 bases between. Germline lookup yields CDR1 LNHDA and CDR2 SQIVND (reference sequence). The CDR3 consists of 13 residues. CDR3 region: CASSIDPVYGYTF. CDR3 sequence (DNA): TGTGCCAGTAGTATAGACCCCGTCTATGGCTACACCTTC.